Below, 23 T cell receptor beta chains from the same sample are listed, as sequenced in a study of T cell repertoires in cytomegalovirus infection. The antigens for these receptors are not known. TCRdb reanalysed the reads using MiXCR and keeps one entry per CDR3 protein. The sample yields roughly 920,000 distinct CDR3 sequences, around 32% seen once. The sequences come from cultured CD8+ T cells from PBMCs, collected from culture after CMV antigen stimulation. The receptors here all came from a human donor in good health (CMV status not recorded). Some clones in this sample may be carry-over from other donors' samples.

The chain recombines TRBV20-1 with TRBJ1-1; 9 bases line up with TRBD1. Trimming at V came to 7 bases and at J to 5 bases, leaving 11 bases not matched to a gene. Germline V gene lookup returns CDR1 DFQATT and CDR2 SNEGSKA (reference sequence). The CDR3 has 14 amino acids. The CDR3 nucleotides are TGCAGTGTCCGTGAACAGGGGGCTCTGACTGAAGCTTTCTTT. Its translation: CSVREQGALTEAFF.

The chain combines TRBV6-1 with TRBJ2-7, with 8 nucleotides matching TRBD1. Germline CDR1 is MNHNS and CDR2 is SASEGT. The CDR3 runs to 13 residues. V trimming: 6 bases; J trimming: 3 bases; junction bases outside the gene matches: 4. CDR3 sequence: CASRDREIYEQYF. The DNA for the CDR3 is TGTGCCAGCAGGGACAGGGAAATCTACGAGCAGTACTTC.

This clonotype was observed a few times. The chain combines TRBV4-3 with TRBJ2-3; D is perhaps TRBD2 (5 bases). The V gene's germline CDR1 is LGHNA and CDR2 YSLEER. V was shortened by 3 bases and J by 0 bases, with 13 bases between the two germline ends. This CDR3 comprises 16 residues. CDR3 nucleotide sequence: TGCGCCAGCAGCCATCTCGGGGTTTCTAGCACAGATACGCAGTATTTT. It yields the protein CASSHLGVSSTDTQYF.

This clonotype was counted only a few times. CDR3 coding DNA: TGTGCCAGCAGAAGACTCAGGGGAAGGTCTTCACCCCTCCACTTT. It codes for CASRRLRGRSSPLHF. The V and J genes are TRBV12-3 or TRBV12-4 and TRBJ1-6; maybe TRBD1 (6 bases). This CDR3 comprises 15 residues. Trimming removed 6 bases at V and 9 bases at J, with 18 bases between.

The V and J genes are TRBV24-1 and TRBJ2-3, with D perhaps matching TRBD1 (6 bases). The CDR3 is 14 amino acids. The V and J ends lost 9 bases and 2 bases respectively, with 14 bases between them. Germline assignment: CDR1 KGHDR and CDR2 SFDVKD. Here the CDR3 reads CATRDRFATDTQYF. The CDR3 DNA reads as TGTGCCACCCGCGACAGGTTTGCCACAGATACGCAGTATTTT.

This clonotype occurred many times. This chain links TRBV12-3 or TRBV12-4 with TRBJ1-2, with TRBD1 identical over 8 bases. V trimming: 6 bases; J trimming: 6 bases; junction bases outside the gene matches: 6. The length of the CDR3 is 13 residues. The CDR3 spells CASRSTGANGYTF. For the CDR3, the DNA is TGTGCCAGCAGGTCGACAGGGGCAAATGGCTACACCTTC.

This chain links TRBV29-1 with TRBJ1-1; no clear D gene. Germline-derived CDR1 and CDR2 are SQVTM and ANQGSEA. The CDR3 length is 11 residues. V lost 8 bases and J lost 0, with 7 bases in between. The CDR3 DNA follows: TGCAGCTCCTATATGAACACTGAAGCTTTCTTT. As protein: CSSYMNTEAFF.

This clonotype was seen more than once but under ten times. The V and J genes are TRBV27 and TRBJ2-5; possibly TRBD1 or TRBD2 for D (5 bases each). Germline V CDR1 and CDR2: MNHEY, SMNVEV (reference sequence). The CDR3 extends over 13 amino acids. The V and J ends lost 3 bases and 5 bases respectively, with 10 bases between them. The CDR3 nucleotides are TGTGCCAGCAGTTTGTTGGGGGACGAGACCCAGTACTTC. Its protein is CASSLLGDETQYF.

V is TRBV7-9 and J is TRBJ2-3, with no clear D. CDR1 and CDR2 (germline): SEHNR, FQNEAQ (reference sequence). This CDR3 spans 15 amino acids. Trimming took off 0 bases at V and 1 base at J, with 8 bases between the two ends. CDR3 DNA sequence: TGTGCCAGCAGCTTAGCCATCAGCGGCACAGATACGCAGTATTTT. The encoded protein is CASSLAISGTDTQYF.

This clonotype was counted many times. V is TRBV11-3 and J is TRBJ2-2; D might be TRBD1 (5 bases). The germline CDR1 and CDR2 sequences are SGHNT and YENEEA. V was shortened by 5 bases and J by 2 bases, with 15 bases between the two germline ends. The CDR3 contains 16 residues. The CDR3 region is CASSTRQNSNTGELFF. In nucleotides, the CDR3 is TGTGCCAGCAGCACCCGACAGAACTCTAACACCGGGGAGCTGTTTTTT.

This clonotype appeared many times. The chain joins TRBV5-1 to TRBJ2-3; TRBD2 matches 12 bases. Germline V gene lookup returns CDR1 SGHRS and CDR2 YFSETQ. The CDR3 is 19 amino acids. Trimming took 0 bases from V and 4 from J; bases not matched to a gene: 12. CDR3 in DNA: TGCGCCAGCAGCTTGGTGCTAGCGGGGGGGAAAGTTTTTGCAGATACGCAGTATTTT. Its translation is CASSLVLAGGKVFADTQYF.

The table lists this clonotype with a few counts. The CDR3 bases are TGTGCCAGCAGCTCCACCCGGGACAGCTGGGGGGTATATAATTCACCCCTCCACTTT. This encodes CASSSTRDSWGVYNSPLHF. The V call is TRBV7-8, the J call TRBJ1-6; 7 bases align to TRBD1. The junction had 16 bases not matched to a gene; V was cut back by 4 bases and J by 4 bases. In germline, CDR1 is SGHVS, CDR2 FQNEAQ. The CDR3 has 19 amino acids.

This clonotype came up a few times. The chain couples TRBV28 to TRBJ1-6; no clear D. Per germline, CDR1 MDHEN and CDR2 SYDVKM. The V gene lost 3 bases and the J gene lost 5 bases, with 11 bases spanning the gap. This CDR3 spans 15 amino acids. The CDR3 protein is CASSLVGQDNSPLHF. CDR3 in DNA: TGTGCCAGCAGTTTGGTCGGGCAGGATAATTCACCCCTCCACTTT.

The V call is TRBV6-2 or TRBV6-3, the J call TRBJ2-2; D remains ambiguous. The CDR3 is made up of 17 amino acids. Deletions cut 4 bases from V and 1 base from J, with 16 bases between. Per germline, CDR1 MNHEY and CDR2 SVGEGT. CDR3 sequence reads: CASSFPAVGRNTGELFF. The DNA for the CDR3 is TGTGCCAGCAGTTTCCCGGCCGTCGGAAGGAACACCGGGGAGCTGTTTTTT.

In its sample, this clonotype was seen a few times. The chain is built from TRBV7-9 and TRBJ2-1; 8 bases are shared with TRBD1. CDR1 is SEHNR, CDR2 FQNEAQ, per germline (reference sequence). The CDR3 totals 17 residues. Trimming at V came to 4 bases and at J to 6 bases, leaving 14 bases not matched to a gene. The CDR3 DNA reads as TGTGCCAGCAGCTCCAGCTCCGGGACAGGATGGGTCAATGAGCAGTTCTTC. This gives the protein CASSSSSGTGWVNEQFF.

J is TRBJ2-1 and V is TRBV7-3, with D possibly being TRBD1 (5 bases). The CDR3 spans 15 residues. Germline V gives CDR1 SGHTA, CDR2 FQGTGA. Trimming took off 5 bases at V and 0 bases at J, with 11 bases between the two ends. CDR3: CASSIRADSYNEQFF. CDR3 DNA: TGTGCCAGCAGCATCAGGGCCGACTCCTACAATGAGCAGTTCTTC. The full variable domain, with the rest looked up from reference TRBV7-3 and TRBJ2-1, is GAGVSQTPSNKVTEKGKYVELRCDPISGHTALYWYRQSLGQGPEFLIYFQGTGAADDSGLPNDRFFAVRPEGSVSTLKIQRTERGDSAVYLCASSIRADSYNEQFFGPGTRLTVL.

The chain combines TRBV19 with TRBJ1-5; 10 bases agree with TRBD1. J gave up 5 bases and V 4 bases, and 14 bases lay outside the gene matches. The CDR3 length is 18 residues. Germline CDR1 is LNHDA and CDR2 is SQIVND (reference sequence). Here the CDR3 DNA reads TGTGCCAGTAGTAAGGGGGTTGGGGACAGGGGCCTTTATCAGCCCCAGCATTTT. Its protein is CASSKGVGDRGLYQPQHF.

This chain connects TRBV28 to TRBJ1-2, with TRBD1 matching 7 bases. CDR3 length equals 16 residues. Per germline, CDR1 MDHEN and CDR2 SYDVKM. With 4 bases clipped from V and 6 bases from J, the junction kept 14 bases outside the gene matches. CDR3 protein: CASSSAYLTGRDGYTF. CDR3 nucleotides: TGTGCCAGCAGTTCCGCCTACCTGACAGGGAGGGATGGCTACACCTTC.

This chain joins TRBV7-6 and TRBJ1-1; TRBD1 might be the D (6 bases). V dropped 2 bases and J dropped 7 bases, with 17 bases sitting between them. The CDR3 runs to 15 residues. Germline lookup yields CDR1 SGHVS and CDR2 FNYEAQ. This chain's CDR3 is CASSLRGPGAHEAFF. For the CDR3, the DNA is TGTGCCAGCAGCTTAAGGGGCCCAGGGGCCCATGAAGCTTTCTTT. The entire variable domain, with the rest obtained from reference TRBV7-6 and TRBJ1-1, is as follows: GAGVSQSPRYKVTKRGQDVALRCDPISGHVSLYWYRQALGQGPEFLTYFNYEAQQDKSGLPNDRFSAERPEGSISTLTIQRTEQRDSAMYRCASSLRGPGAHEAFFGQGTRLTVV.

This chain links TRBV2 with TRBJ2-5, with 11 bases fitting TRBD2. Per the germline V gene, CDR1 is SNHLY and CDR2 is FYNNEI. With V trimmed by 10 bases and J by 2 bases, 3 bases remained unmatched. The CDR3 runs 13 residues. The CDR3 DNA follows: TGTGCCACTAGGACTAGCGGGCAAGAGACCCAGTACTTC. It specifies CATRTSGQETQYF.

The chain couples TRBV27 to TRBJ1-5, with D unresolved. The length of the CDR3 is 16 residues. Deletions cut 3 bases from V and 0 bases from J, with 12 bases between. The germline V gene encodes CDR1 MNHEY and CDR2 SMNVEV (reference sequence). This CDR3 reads CASSFGPAYSNQPQHF. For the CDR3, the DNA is TGTGCCAGCAGTTTTGGGCCCGCTTATAGCAATCAGCCCCAGCATTTT.

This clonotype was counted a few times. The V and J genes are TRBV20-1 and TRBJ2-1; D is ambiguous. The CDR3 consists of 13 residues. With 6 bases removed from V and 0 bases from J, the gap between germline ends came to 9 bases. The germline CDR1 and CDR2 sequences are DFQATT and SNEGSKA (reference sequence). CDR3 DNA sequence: TGCAGTGCCCCTCCTCGCTCCTACAATGAGCAGTTCTTC. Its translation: CSAPPRSYNEQFF.

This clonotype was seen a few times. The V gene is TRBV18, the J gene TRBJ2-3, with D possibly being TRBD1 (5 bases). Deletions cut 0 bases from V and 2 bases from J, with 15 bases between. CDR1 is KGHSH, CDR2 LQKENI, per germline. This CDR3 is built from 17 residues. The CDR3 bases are TGTGCCAGCTCACCACCACGGGTTGGGGCAGCCACAGATACGCAGTATTTT. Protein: CASSPPRVGAATDTQYF.